This TCR beta chain stems from a study of shared clonotypes between healthy human individuals. Study background: The cohort had a couple of women and three men, ages 18 to 49.

Each subset's genomic DNA was shared equally among a number of immunoSEQ plates. Sequenced by immunoSEQ multiplex PCR; TCRdb stores in-frame clones only, minus some. The data show approximately 500,000 clones, with 75% to 80% seen just once and approximately 13% held by the top ten. This clone has at least ten counts. The CDR3 extends over 15 amino acids. Germline V gene sequence: CDR1 KGHSH, CDR2 LQKENI. The V end was cut by 1 base, the J end by 5 bases, with 11 bases between. The origin of this receptor is a woman aged 35 to 49 in good health. Some clones in this sample may be carry-over from other donors' samples. This chain connects TRBV18 to TRBJ2-2, with D tentatively TRBD1 (5 bases). The sequencing input was PBMCs. The CDR3: CASSPHAGLTGELFF. CDR3 DNA: TGTGCCAGCTCACCACACGCAGGGTTGACCGGGGAGCTGTTTTTT.